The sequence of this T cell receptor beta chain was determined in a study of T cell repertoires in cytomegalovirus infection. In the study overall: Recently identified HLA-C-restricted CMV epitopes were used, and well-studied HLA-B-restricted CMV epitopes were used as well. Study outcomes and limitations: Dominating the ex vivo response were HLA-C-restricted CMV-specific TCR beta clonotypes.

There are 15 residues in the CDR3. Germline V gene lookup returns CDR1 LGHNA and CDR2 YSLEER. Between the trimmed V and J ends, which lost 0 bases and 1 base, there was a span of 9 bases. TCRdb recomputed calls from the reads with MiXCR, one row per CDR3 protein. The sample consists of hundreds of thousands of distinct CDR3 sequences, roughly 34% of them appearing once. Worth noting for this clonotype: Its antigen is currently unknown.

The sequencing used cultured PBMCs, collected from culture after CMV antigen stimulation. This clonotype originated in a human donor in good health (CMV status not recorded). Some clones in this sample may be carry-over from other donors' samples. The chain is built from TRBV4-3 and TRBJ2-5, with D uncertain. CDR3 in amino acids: CASSQDFGLQETQYF. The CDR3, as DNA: TGCGCCAGCAGCCAAGATTTCGGCCTCCAAGAGACCCAGTACTTC.